These T cell receptor beta chains were read from a single sample in a study of blood T cell repertoires in COVID-19. Produced via immunoSEQ multiplex PCR; TCRdb's table is partial and in-frame only. The profile covers 40,000 or so clones, with 90% appearing a single time and about 25% taken by the ten largest. Sequenced sample: peripheral blood. The receptors derive from a man aged 55 to 69 with active or convalescent COVID-19. CDR3s include the opening cysteine and the closing phenylalanine or tryptophan. The D gene is left open where the match is weak. Clone size is stated in some rows and not others, as once, few, many or a class when expanded.

j_call v_call d_call clone_size cdr3_nt cdr3_aa
TRBJ2-1 TRBV5-1 TRBD1 - TGCGCCAGCAGCCGGACAGGGGGAGACAATGAGCAGTTCTTC CASSRTGGDNEQFF
TRBJ1-5 TRBV7-2 - once TGTGCCAGCAGCTTGCGGGGGCGCGGCAATCAGCCCCAGCATTTT CASSLRGRGNQPQHF
TRBJ1-6 TRBV18 TRBD1 - TGTGCCAGCTCACGGGACAGGGGGCTCCCACCCCTCCACTTT CASSRDRGLPPLHF
TRBJ2-5 TRBV5-1 - - TGCGCCAGCAGCCTCGGGACTTCAAGACGGGTAGAGACCCAGTACTTC CASSLGTSRRVETQYF
TRBJ1-2 TRBV28 - - TGTGCCAGCACCTCTACGCTAGGGGCGGGGGTATCTGGCTACACCTTC CASTSTLGAGVSGYTF
TRBJ2-2 TRBV7-9 TRBD1 - TGTGCCAGCAGCTTGACAGGGACCACCGGGGAGCTGTTTTTT CASSLTGTTGELFF
TRBJ2-5 TRBV7-2 TRBD2 - TGTGCCAGCAGCACTAAGCTGCGGGAGGGTGAGACCCAGTACTTC CASSTKLREGETQYF
TRBJ2-5 TRBV28 TRBD2 once TGTGCCAGCAGTGCCGTTTGGCGGGAGGGGGAGACCCAGTACTTC CASSAVWREGETQYF
TRBJ2-7 TRBV15 - once TGTGCCACCAGCAGAGATCCGGGGGACCGGCCGGGTGAGCAGTACTTC CATSRDPGDRPGEQYF
TRBJ1-6 TRBV11-2 - - TGTGCCAGCAGCTTAGCGAGGACAGCGACTTTCAATTCACCCCTCCACTTT CASSLARTATFNSPLHF
TRBJ1-3 TRBV11-2 - - TGTGCCAGCAGCTTCCCAGGGCGGTCTGGAAACACCATATATTTT CASSFPGRSGNTIYF
TRBJ1-5 TRBV18 - - TGTGCCAGCTCACCCGGGGGGAACAGGGATCAGCCCCAGCATTTT CASSPGGNRDQPQHF
TRBJ1-1 TRBV19 TRBD1 - TGTGCCAGTAGTAGCAGACAGGGTCGAGGGACTGAAGCTTTCTTT CASSSRQGRGTEAFF
TRBJ2-2 TRBV21-1 - - TGTGCCAGCAGCCCCGGTAGCGGAGGACTTCCGGGGGAGCTGTTTTTT CASSPGSGGLPGELFF
TRBJ1-2 TRBV5-1 TRBD1 - TGCGCCAGCAGCTTGGAAACAGGGGCCTATGGCTACACCTTC CASSLETGAYGYTF
TRBJ2-2 TRBV25-1 - - TGTGCCAGCAGTTCGACGCGGACCGGGGAGCTGTTTTTT CASSSTRTGELFF
TRBJ1-1 TRBV2 - once TGTGCCAGCAGCGGACAGAGGAACACTGAAGCTTTCTTT CASSGQRNTEAFF
TRBJ2-7 TRBV5-1 TRBD2 - TGCGCCAGCAGCTTGGCGGGACTAGCGTCCTACGAGCAGTACTTC CASSLAGLASYEQYF
TRBJ2-5 TRBV6-6 TRBD2 - TGTGCCAGCAGCAAGACGGGGGGGGGAGAGACCCAGTACTTC CASSKTGGGETQYF
TRBJ2-1 TRBV5-6 - - TGTGCCAGCAGCCTCTTCGATGAGCAGTTCTTC CASSLFDEQFF
TRBJ2-5 TRBV19 TRBD1 - TGTGCCAGTAGTACCAACTCCAAACAGGGGGCTGGAGAGACCCAGTACTTC CASSTNSKQGAGETQYF
TRBJ2-2 TRBV20-1 - - TGCAGTGCTAGTCAGGGTGCCACCGGGGAGCTGTTTTTT CSASQGATGELFF
TRBJ2-5 TRBV19 TRBD2 - TGTGCCAGTAGTATACCGGGCGGGAGGGAGACCCAGTACTTC CASSIPGGRETQYF
TRBJ2-1 TRBV30 TRBD2 - TGTGCCTGGGGGGGAGGGTACAATGAGCAGTTCTTC CAWGGGYNEQFF
TRBJ2-6 TRBV2 TRBD1 once TGTGCCAGCAGGCATCTGACAGGGGCTGGGGCCAACGTCCTGACTTTC CASRHLTGAGANVLTF
TRBJ2-5 TRBV6-1 TRBD1 - TGTGCCAGCAGTGCCCTTTCCTTGAGGGGGCCAGAGACCCAGTACTTC CASSALSLRGPETQYF
TRBJ2-7 TRBV5-6 - - TGTGCCAGTACAGGAACCCCCGGGTTGCGGCAGTACTTC CASTGTPGLRQYF
TRBJ2-1 TRBV18 - - TGTGCCAGCTCATTACTTGTCCCCTCCTACAATGAGCAGTTCTTC CASSLLVPSYNEQFF
TRBJ1-3 TRBV28 - - TGTGCCAGCATTCGGGACACTAACTCTGGAAACACCATATATTTT CASIRDTNSGNTIYF
TRBJ2-5 TRBV6-2/TRBV6-3 - - TGTGCCAGCAGCTTGACAGGGCCTAGCGGGTACCAAGAGACCCAGTACTTC CASSLTGPSGYQETQYF
TRBJ1-6 TRBV14 - - TGTGCCAGCAGCCCGACAATCCTCGGGTTCGACAGCCCCTATAATTCACCCCTCCACTTT CASSPTILGFDSPYNSPLHF
TRBJ1-4 TRBV5-1 - - TGCGCCAGCAGTCTGAGGGGACAAGCAACTAATGAAAAACTGTTTTTT CASSLRGQATNEKLFF
TRBJ2-5 TRBV28 TRBD2 - TGTGCCAGCAGCGTCCCACAGGAGCGGGAGGTTGAGACCCAGTACTTC CASSVPQEREVETQYF
TRBJ2-7 TRBV30 - - TGTGCCTGGCTTATCTCGCGCCACTCCTACGAGCAGTACTTC CAWLISRHSYEQYF
TRBJ2-7 TRBV28 - once TGTGCCAGCAGCCCCCGGGGGTCAAAACGTGTAGAGCAGTACTTC CASSPRGSKRVEQYF
TRBJ2-3 TRBV6-5 - - TGTGCCAGCAGCCGGACAGACTCCACAGATACGCAGTATTTT CASSRTDSTDTQYF
TRBJ2-7 TRBV28 - - TGTGCCAGCAGTTTGGCAGGGGGGTCCTACGAGCAGTACTTC CASSLAGGSYEQYF
TRBJ1-6 TRBV6-6 - - TGTGCCAGCAGTTACGAAGACAGGAGTATATCACCCCTCCACTTT CASSYEDRSISPLHF
TRBJ2-3 TRBV2 TRBD2 - TGTGCCAGCAGTATCGGGAGGGCCTCAGATACGCAGTATTTT CASSIGRASDTQYF
TRBJ2-3 TRBV6-5 - once TGTGCCAGCAGTTACTCAGACCCAGGGGCACTGGGTACGCAGTATTTT CASSYSDPGALGTQYF
TRBJ2-2 TRBV24-1 - - TGTGCCACCTCCACACAGGGGGGAGGGACCGGGGAGCTGTTTTTT CATSTQGGGTGELFF
TRBJ1-1 TRBV29-1 TRBD1 - TGCAGCGTTAACTACAGGGGGAACACTGAAGCTTTCTTT CSVNYRGNTEAFF
TRBJ1-2 TRBV7-2 TRBD1 - TGTGCCAGCAGCGCGGGACAGGGTTATGGCTACACCTTC CASSAGQGYGYTF
TRBJ1-1 TRBV18 TRBD1 - TGTGCCAGCTCACGACAGGGGCGGACTGAAGCTTTCTTT CASSRQGRTEAFF
TRBJ2-2 TRBV4-1 TRBD2 once TGCGCCAGCAGCCAAGGGAGGTGGCTAGCGGAAACAAACACCGGGGAGCTGTTTTTT CASSQGRWLAETNTGELFF
TRBJ2-5 TRBV6-5 TRBD1 - TGTGCCAGCAGTTACCCCGGGACAGGGGCGTCCCAGTACTTC CASSYPGTGASQYF
TRBJ2-1 TRBV5-4 TRBD2 - TGTGCCAGCAGCTTGGGAGGACTAGCCTCTTACAATGAGCAGTTCTTC CASSLGGLASYNEQFF
TRBJ2-7 TRBV5-4 TRBD1 - TGTGCCAGCAGCGCGTGGACAGGGGACCTCTACGAGCAGTACTTC CASSAWTGDLYEQYF
TRBJ2-5 TRBV5-4 TRBD1 - TGTGCCAGCAGCCAAATAACAGGGGCCCCACAAGAGACCCAGTACTTC CASSQITGAPQETQYF
TRBJ1-1 TRBV6-5 - - TGTGCCGCACCCAAGCGGGGAACTGAAGCTTTCTTT CAAPKRGTEAFF
TRBJ2-5 TRBV2 TRBD1 - TGTGCCAGCACGGGACAGGGACGAGAGACCCAGTACTTC CASTGQGRETQYF
TRBJ2-1 TRBV4-1 TRBD2 - TGCGCCAGCAGCTACCCGGCTAGCGGGAGAAACAATGAGCAGTTCTTC CASSYPASGRNNEQFF
TRBJ2-7 TRBV5-4 TRBD2 - TGTGCCAGCACTGTAGCGGGAGGGGGCTCTGGCGAGCAGTACTTC CASTVAGGGSGEQYF
TRBJ2-7 TRBV21-1 - - TGTGCCAGCAGCATGGAGGGAGCCGGGGCCTTCTACGAGCAGTACTTC CASSMEGAGAFYEQYF
TRBJ2-3 TRBV4-2 TRBD2 - TGTGCCAGCAGCCAAGAGGGTAGCGGGAGTTCAGATACGCAGTATTTT CASSQEGSGSSDTQYF
TRBJ2-7 TRBV6-5 TRBD2 - TGTGCCAGCAGGGCCGGGACTAGCGGAGCCTACGAGCAGTACTTC CASRAGTSGAYEQYF
TRBJ2-5 TRBV5-1 - - TGCGCCAGCAGTTTCAGTAACCAAGAGACCCAGTACTTC CASSFSNQETQYF
TRBJ2-7 TRBV5-1 - - TGCGCCAGCAGCACCACTACAGGGAAAGCCGAGCAGTACTTC CASSTTTGKAEQYF
TRBJ2-1 TRBV11-3 TRBD2 - TGTGCCAGCAGCTCCGGGGGGGCCCCCTACAATGAGCAGTTCTTC CASSSGGAPYNEQFF
TRBJ2-7 TRBV5-6 - - TGTGCCAGCAGCCGGACAACATCCGAGCAGTACTTC CASSRTTSEQYF